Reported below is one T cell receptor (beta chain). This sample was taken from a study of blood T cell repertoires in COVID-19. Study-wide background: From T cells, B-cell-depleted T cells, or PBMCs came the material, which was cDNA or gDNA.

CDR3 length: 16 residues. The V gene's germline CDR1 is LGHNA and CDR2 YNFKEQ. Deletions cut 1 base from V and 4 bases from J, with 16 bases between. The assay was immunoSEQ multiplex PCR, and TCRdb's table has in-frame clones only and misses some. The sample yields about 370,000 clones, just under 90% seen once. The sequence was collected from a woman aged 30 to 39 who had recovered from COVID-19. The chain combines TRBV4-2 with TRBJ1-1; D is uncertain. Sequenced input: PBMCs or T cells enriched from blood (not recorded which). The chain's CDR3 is CASSQGGGLEGTEAFF. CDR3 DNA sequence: TGTGCCAGCAGCCAAGGGGGAGGGCTAGAGGGCACTGAAGCTTTCTTT.